The following is a T cell receptor (beta chain) sequence with its context. The sample is drawn from a study of blood T cell repertoires in COVID-19. Study summary: The samples span acute and convalescent COVID-19 from the United States, Italy and Spain. The cDNA or gDNA used as material had been derived from T cells, B-cell-depleted T cells, or PBMCs.

The method was immunoSEQ multiplex PCR; TCRdb's version includes in-frame clones alone and lacks a portion of them. The sample holds about 240,000 clones; roughly 82% are singletons and the top ten take approximately 4.8%. This TCR came from a woman in her 70s with acute or convalescent COVID-19. The sequenced material came from peripheral blood.

CDR3 region: CASSIGGGGYSQPQHF. CDR3 coding DNA: TGTGCCAGTAGTATAGGAGGAGGGGGCTATAGTCAGCCCCAGCATTTT. This chain uses TRBV19 with TRBJ1-5, with 7 positions matching TRBD1. CDR3 size: 16 residues. CDR1 LNHDA and CDR2 SQIVND come from the germline V gene (reference sequence). Trimming took 1 base from V and 6 from J; bases not matched to a gene: 9.